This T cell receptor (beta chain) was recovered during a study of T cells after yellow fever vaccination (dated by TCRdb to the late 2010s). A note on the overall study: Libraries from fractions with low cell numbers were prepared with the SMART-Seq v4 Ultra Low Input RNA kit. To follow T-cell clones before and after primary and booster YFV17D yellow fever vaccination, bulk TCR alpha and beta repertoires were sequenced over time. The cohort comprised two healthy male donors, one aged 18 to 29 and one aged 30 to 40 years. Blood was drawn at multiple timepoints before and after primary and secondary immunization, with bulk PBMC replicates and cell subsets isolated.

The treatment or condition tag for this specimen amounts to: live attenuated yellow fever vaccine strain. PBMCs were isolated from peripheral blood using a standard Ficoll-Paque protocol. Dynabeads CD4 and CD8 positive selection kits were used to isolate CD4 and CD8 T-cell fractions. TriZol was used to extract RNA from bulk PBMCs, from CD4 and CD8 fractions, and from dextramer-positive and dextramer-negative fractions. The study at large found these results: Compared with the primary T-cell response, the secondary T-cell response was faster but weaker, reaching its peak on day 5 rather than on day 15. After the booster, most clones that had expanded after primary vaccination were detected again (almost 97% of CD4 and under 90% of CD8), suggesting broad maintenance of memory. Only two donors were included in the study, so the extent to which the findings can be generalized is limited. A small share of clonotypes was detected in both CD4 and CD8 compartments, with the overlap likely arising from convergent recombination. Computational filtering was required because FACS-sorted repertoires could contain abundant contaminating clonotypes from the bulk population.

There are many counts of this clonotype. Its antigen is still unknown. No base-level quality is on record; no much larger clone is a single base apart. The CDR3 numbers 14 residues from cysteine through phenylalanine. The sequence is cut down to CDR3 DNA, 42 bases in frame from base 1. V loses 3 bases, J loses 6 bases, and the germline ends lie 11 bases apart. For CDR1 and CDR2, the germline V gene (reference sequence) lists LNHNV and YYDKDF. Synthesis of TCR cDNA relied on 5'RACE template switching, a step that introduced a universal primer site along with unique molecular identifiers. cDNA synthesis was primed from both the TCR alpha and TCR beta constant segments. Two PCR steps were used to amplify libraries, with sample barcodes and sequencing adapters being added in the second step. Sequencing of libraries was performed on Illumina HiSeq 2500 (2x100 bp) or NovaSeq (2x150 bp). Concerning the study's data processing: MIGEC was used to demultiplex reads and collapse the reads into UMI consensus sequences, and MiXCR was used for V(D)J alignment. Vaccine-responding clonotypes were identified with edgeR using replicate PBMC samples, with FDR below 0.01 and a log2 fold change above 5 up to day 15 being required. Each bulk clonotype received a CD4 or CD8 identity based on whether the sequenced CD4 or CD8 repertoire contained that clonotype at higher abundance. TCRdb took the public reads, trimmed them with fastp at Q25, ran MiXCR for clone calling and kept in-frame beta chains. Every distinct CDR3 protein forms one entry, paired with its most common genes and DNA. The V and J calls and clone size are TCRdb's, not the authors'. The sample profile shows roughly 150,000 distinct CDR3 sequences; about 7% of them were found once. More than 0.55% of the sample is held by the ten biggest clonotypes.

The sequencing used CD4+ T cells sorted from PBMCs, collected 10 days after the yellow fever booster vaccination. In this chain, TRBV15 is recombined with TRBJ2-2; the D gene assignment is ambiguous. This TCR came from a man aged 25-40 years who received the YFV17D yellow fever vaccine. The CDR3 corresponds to CATSRDRASGELFF. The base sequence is TGTGCCACCAGCAGGGACCGAGCGTCCGGGGAGCTGTTTTTT.